The 29 T cell receptor beta chains below come from one sample, sequenced in a study of blood T cell repertoires in COVID-19. TCRdb keeps only in-frame clones here, not all; method: immunoSEQ multiplex PCR. The table records about 78,000 clones, 80% to 95% of them present only once. Material for sequencing was peripheral blood. These receptors originate from a woman older than 75 with acute or convalescent COVID-19.

V usage is TRBV10-3 and J usage is TRBJ2-1, with 11 bases lining up with TRBD2. The CDR3 has 15 residues. Looked up from germline, CDR1 is ENHRY and CDR2 is SYGVKD. The V segment lost 5 bases and the J segment 9 bases; nucleotides outside the gene matches: 9. Here the CDR3 DNA reads TGTGCCATCAGTCGTACTAGCGGGAGAATGGTTGAGCAGTTCTTC. Encoded protein: CAISRTSGRMVEQFF.

The CDR3 spells CAISAPQGAGEQYF. In DNA form, the CDR3 reads TGTGCCATCAGTGCCCCACAGGGGGCAGGGGAGCAGTACTTC. The chain joins TRBV10-3 to TRBJ2-7; 9 nucleotides line up with TRBD1. V gave up 4 bases and J gave up 7 bases; unmatched junction bases: 8. In germline, CDR1 is ENHRY, CDR2 SYGVKD. This CDR3 is built from 14 residues.

CDR3 in amino acids: CASRPGYTGELFF. The CDR3 DNA is TGTGCCAGCAGACCAGGGTACACCGGGGAGCTGTTTTTT. V usage is TRBV28 and J usage is TRBJ2-2, with TRBD1 as a possible D gene (5 bases). The V gene lost 6 bases and the J gene lost 3 bases, with 8 bases spanning the gap. Germline values: CDR1 MDHEN, CDR2 SYDVKM. The CDR3 extends over 13 amino acids.

J is TRBJ2-3 and V is TRBV5-1, with D tentatively TRBD1 (5 bases). This CDR3 region has 18 residues. The germline V gene has CDR1 SGHRS and CDR2 YFSETQ. The germline V and J ends were trimmed by 1 base and 2 bases, with 20 bases remaining between them. The CDR3 loop is CASSLNPPGPLTTDTQYF. CDR3 DNA: TGCGCCAGCAGCTTGAATCCTCCAGGGCCTCTCACCACAGATACGCAGTATTTT. The whole variable domain, remainder taken from reference TRBV5-1 and TRBJ2-3, is KAGVTQTPRYLIKTRGQQVTLSCSPISGHRSVSWYQQTPGQGLQFLFEYFSETQRNKGNFPGRFSGRQFSNSRSEMNVSTLELGDSALYLCASSLNPPGPLTTDTQYFGPGTRLTVL.

V is TRBV10-3 and J is TRBJ1-2, with 7 nucleotides matching TRBD1. This CDR3 spans 15 amino acids. V was clipped by 3 bases and J by 7 bases; unmatched bases: 11. In germline, CDR1 is ENHRY, CDR2 SYGVKD. CDR3: CAISENRQGVRGYTF. The CDR3 DNA sequence: TGTGCCATCAGTGAAAACCGACAGGGCGTCCGTGGCTACACCTTC.

The chain recombines TRBV3-1 (or the pseudogene TRBV3-2) with TRBJ2-5; 7 bases align to TRBD2. This CDR3 is 14 amino acids long. Germline lookup yields CDR1 LGHDT and CDR2 YNNKEL (reference sequence). The V and J ends lost 7 bases and 4 bases, in that order; junction bases with no gene match: 9. In DNA form, the CDR3 reads TGTGCCAGCAACGCCGACGGGGGGAGAGAGACCCAGTACTTC. This encodes CASNADGGRETQYF.

CDR3 nucleotides: TGTGCCAGCAGTTCAAGGCAGGGTGGAGGCTACACCTTC. This encodes CASSSRQGGGYTF. V usage is TRBV28 and J usage is TRBJ1-2, with a possible D match to TRBD1 (5 bases). Looked up from germline, CDR1 is MDHEN and CDR2 is SYDVKM. V dropped 4 bases and J dropped 8 bases, with 14 bases sitting between them. The CDR3 has 13 amino acids.

J is TRBJ1-6 and V is TRBV5-1; TRBD1 might be the D (5 bases). CDR1 and CDR2 (germline): SGHRS, YFSETQ. The V end was cut by 4 bases, the J end by 7 bases, with 12 bases between. The CDR3 has 14 residues. This chain's CDR3 is CASSTQDLNSPLHF. CDR3 sequence (DNA): TGCGCCAGCAGCACACAGGACCTAAATTCACCCCTCCACTTT.

The chain uses TRBV7-3 and TRBJ2-1; 7 bases are shared with TRBD2. The CDR3 consists of 14 residues. The ends lost 2 bases at V and 8 bases at J; junction bases unmatched: 6. CDR1 SGHTA and CDR2 FQGTGA come from the germline V gene. CDR3 residues: CASSLSGGGDEQFF. CDR3 coding DNA: TGTGCCAGCAGCTTATCCGGGGGAGGGGATGAGCAGTTCTTC.

The DNA for the CDR3 is TGTGCCAGCTCACTAGGACAGGGGTTCTCGGAGACCCAGTACTTC. Translated: CASSLGQGFSETQYF. The rearrangement uses TRBV18 and TRBJ2-5; 9 nucleotides match TRBD1. In germline, CDR1 is KGHSH, CDR2 LQKENI. J lost 5 bases, V lost 4 bases, and 8 bases had no gene match. CDR3 length equals 15 residues.

This clone was picked up one time. V gene TRBV3-1 (or the pseudogene TRBV3-2) combines with J gene TRBJ2-3, with D possibly TRBD2 on 7 matching bases. CDR1 is LGHDT, CDR2 YNNKEL, per germline (reference sequence). This CDR3 spans 15 amino acids. Deletions cut 6 bases from V and 0 bases from J, with 13 bases between. The CDR3 sequence: CASRGGGTSTDTQYF. In DNA form, the CDR3 reads TGTGCCAGCAGAGGGGGGGGGACTAGCACAGATACGCAGTATTTT.

V and J are TRBV4-2 and TRBJ2-2; 8 bases line up with TRBD1. The V and J ends lost 3 bases and 6 bases, in that order; junction bases with no gene match: 9. The CDR3 runs 16 residues. Germline CDR1 LGHNA, CDR2 YNFKEQ. In nucleotides, the CDR3 is TGTGCCAGCAGCCACATAGGGACAGGTGCAGCCGGGGAGCTGTTTTTT. This gives the protein CASSHIGTGAAGELFF.

V gene TRBV6-5 combines with J gene TRBJ2-1; D is uncertain. Germline V CDR1 and CDR2: MNHEY, SVGAGI. Trimming stripped 5 bases from V and 2 bases from J, with 7 bases between. The CDR3 extends over 13 amino acids. CDR3 coding DNA: TGTGCCAGCAGTACGGAGCCCTACAATGAGCAGTTCTTC. It encodes CASSTEPYNEQFF.

CDR3 region: CASSEHLLAGGRNEQFF. The DNA for the CDR3 is TGCGCCAGCAGTGAGCACCTACTAGCGGGAGGGCGGAATGAGCAGTTCTTC. This rearrangement joins TRBV10-1 to TRBJ2-1, with 13 bases that match TRBD2. The CDR3 has 17 amino acids. V shed 2 bases, J shed 7 bases, and the junction held 8 bases outside the gene matches. Germline-derived CDR1 and CDR2 are WNHNN and SYGVQD (reference sequence).

J is TRBJ1-2 and V is TRBV28, with TRBD1 identical over 9 bases. The CDR3 runs 14 residues. Losses at the gene ends were 4 bases for V and 8 bases for J; bases not matched to a gene: 8. The V gene's germline CDR1 is MDHEN and CDR2 SYDVKM. The CDR3 bases are TGTGCCAGCAGTTCGACAGGGGGACCTTACGGCTACACCTTC. It codes for CASSSTGGPYGYTF.

The chain employs TRBV3-1 (or the pseudogene TRBV3-2) and TRBJ2-2; D might be TRBD2 (5 bases). The length of the CDR3 is 16 residues. The germline V gene has CDR1 LGHDT and CDR2 YNNKEL (reference sequence). Trimming stripped 6 bases from V and 6 bases from J, with 20 bases between. This CDR3 is CASSSERLSISGELFF. DNA of the CDR3: TGTGCCAGCAGTTCGGAGCGGCTGTCAATCTCCGGGGAGCTGTTTTTT.

The CDR3 DNA is TGTGCCAGCACACAAGGGGGGGGGCCTCAGAATGAGCAGTTCTTC. This encodes CASTQGGGPQNEQFF. This chain joins TRBV9 and TRBJ2-1, with D possibly being TRBD2 (7 bases). V was shortened by 6 bases and J by 7 bases, with 20 bases between the two germline ends. Germline values: CDR1 SGDLS, CDR2 YYNGEE. This CDR3 comprises 15 residues.

This chain links TRBV6-1 with TRBJ2-1; a weak D match, TRBD1 (6 bases). This CDR3 spans 16 amino acids. V gave up 2 bases and J gave up 2 bases, with 13 bases separating them. Germline V gives CDR1 MNHNS, CDR2 SASEGT. Here the CDR3 DNA reads TGTGCCAGCAGTGAACGCAGGACAGTTGCCTACAATGAGCAGTTCTTC. Translation: CASSERRTVAYNEQFF.

This chain links TRBV28 with TRBJ1-5; no definite D call. The CDR3 extends over 18 amino acids. Trimming cost V 4 bases and J 0 bases, with 19 bases left between them. Looked up from germline, CDR1 is MDHEN and CDR2 is SYDVKM. CDR3 nucleotides: TGTGCCAGCAGTTCGAAAGATTGGACTGAGTTTAGCAATCAGCCCCAGCATTTT. It translates to CASSSKDWTEFSNQPQHF.

The V gene is TRBV24-1, the J gene TRBJ2-1, with 11 bases that match TRBD1. This CDR3 comprises 14 residues. The junction had 3 bases not matched to a gene; V was cut back by 7 bases and J by 5 bases. Germline V CDR1 and CDR2: KGHDR, SFDVKD. The CDR3 is CATSGTGGDNEQFF. The CDR3 coding sequence is TGTGCCACCAGCGGGACAGGGGGTGACAATGAGCAGTTCTTC.

V gene TRBV4-1 combines with J gene TRBJ1-1, with unresolved D. This CDR3 has 15 amino acids. Trimming removed 1 base from V and 3 bases from J, with 12 bases in between. Per the germline V gene, CDR1 is MGHRA and CDR2 is YSYEKL. In nucleotides, the CDR3 is TGCGCCAGCAGCCAAGGCGGAGGGAGGGACACTGAAGCTTTCTTT. Translation gives CASSQGGGRDTEAFF.

V usage is TRBV7-6 and J usage is TRBJ2-5; 12 bases fit TRBD2. The ends lost 2 bases at V and 4 bases at J; junction bases unmatched: 2. The CDR3 extends over 15 amino acids. Per the germline V gene, CDR1 is SGHVS and CDR2 is FNYEAQ. CDR3 coding DNA: TGTGCCAGCAGCTTACCTAGCGGGGGGGCAGAGACCCAGTACTTC. Its translation: CASSLPSGGAETQYF.

This rearrangement joins TRBV28 to TRBJ2-7; TRBD1 is a possible D gene (5 bases). Per germline, CDR1 MDHEN and CDR2 SYDVKM. V lost 5 bases to trimming and J lost 6 bases, with 23 bases between them. The CDR3 has 16 amino acids. The CDR3 coding sequence is TGTGCCAGCAGTCCGAGGTCACCTAGGGGCTTAGGCGAGCAGTACTTC. Translating gives CASSPRSPRGLGEQYF.

This clone was recorded only once. This chain uses TRBV27 with TRBJ1-2, with D possibly being TRBD1 (6 bases). The germline V gene has CDR1 MNHEY and CDR2 SMNVEV (reference sequence). The V end was cut by 10 bases, the J end by 4 bases, with 16 bases between. The CDR3 sequence is 13 residues long. This CDR3 is CATSRGGTYGYTF. The CDR3 nucleotides are TGTGCCACTTCTCGAGGGGGTACCTATGGCTACACCTTC.

The chain couples TRBV20-1 to TRBJ1-5, with 8 bases that match TRBD1. V shed 3 bases and J 9 bases; nucleotides not matched to a gene: 4. CDR3 length: 12 amino acids. Germline V gene sequence: CDR1 DFQATT, CDR2 SNEGSKA (reference sequence). The DNA of the CDR3 is TGCAGTGCTAGTCCAGGGGGCCGGCCCCAGCATTTT. Amino acids: CSASPGGRPQHF.

The V call is TRBV9, the J call TRBJ2-7; tentatively, D is TRBD1 (5 bases). The germline gives CDR1 SGDLS, CDR2 YYNGEE. Trimming stripped 0 bases from V and 2 bases from J, with 9 bases between. The CDR3 totals 14 residues. The CDR3 DNA reads as TGTGCCAGCAGCGTAGGTCAGGGTCCCTACGAGCAGTACTTC. The encoded protein is CASSVGQGPYEQYF.

V is TRBV9 and J is TRBJ1-4; no reliable D call. The CDR3 totals 13 residues. Germline CDR1 SGDLS, CDR2 YYNGEE. Trimming removed 0 bases from V and 4 bases from J, with 4 bases in between. CDR3 nucleotides: TGTGCCAGCAGCGTAGGGCTTAATGAAAAACTGTTTTTT. Encoded protein: CASSVGLNEKLFF.

The chain joins TRBV2 to TRBJ2-6; perhaps TRBD1 as D (5 bases). The V gene's germline CDR1 is SNHLY and CDR2 FYNNEI. V dropped 7 bases and J dropped 1 base, with 14 bases sitting between them. The CDR3 sequence is 16 residues long. The CDR3 region is CASMETDFSGANVLTF. DNA of the CDR3: TGTGCCAGCATGGAGACAGATTTTTCTGGGGCCAACGTCCTGACTTTC.

The V and J genes are TRBV7-3 and TRBJ1-1; D gene uncertain. Germline CDR1 SGHTA, CDR2 FQGTGA. The CDR3 totals 13 residues. V lost 2 bases and J lost 1, with 5 bases in between. CDR3 residues: CASSLLGNTEAFF. The CDR3 bases are TGTGCCAGCAGCTTACTAGGGAACACTGAAGCTTTCTTT.